These 30 T cell receptor beta chains were sequenced from one sample in a study of blood T cell repertoires in COVID-19. Generated by immunoSEQ multiplex PCR, the TCRdb table keeps only in-frame clones and is missing some. The sample yields 15,000 to 20,000 clones, approximately 89% seen once. Source material: peripheral blood. The receptors were gathered from a human donor in a cohort sampled during active COVID-19.

The rearrangement uses TRBV7-2 and TRBJ2-7, with unresolved D. This CDR3 contains 14 residues. Germline CDR1 and CDR2: SGHTA and FQGNSA. Trimming removed 1 base from V and 1 base from J, with 8 bases in between. The CDR3 DNA follows: TGTGCCAGCAGCTTAGTGGCCAGTTCCTACGAGCAGTACTTC. This translates into CASSLVASSYEQYF.

This chain links TRBV6-5 with TRBJ2-3; 11 bases map to TRBD2. Germline V gene sequence: CDR1 MNHEY, CDR2 SVGAGI. V shed 2 bases and J 8 bases; nucleotides not matched to a gene: 3. This CDR3 is built from 14 residues. The CDR3 DNA sequence: TGTGCCAGCAGTTACAGCACTAGCGGGAGTACGCAGTATTTT. Translating gives CASSYSTSGSTQYF.

The J gene is TRBJ2-2, the V gene TRBV10-1; TRBD1 might be the D (6 bases). V was clipped by 9 bases and J by 6 bases, with 14 bases between them. CDR1 and CDR2 (germline): WNHNN, SYGVQD (reference sequence). CDR3 size: 13 residues. In DNA form, the CDR3 reads TGCGCCAGACCGCCAGGGGTTGCCGGGGAGCTGTTTTTT. Its translation: CARPPGVAGELFF.

The gene calls are TRBV5-4 and TRBJ2-2; the match to TRBD2 covers 12 bases. The CDR3 is made up of 16 amino acids. The V gene end was trimmed by 4 bases and the J gene end by 3 bases; junction bases not matched to a gene: 4. CDR1 and CDR2 (germline): SGHNT, YYREEE (reference sequence). In DNA form, the CDR3 reads TGTGCCAGCAGCCGGACTAGCGGGATTCACACCGGGGAGCTGTTTTTT. It is translated as CASSRTSGIHTGELFF.

This clone is a singleton in its sample. This chain connects TRBV28 to TRBJ2-2, with 12 nucleotides matching TRBD2. The germline gives CDR1 MDHEN, CDR2 SYDVKM. The CDR3 has 16 amino acids. Trimming cost V 6 bases and J 5 bases; bases outside gene matches: 7. CDR3 sequence: CASSSPSGRGTGELFF. In nucleotides, the CDR3 is TGTGCCAGCAGCTCTCCTAGCGGGAGGGGGACCGGGGAGCTGTTTTTT.

The CDR3 DNA reads TGCGCCAGCAGCCGTCGGGTAGGCGGAAACACCATATATTTT. Translating it yields CASSRRVGGNTIYF. The chain is built from TRBV4-1 and TRBJ1-3; no definite D call. There are 14 residues in the CDR3. Trimming removed 4 bases at V and 4 bases at J, with 11 bases between. Germline CDR1 and CDR2: MGHRA and YSYEKL.

The chain uses TRBV4-1 and TRBJ2-1; 8 bases map to TRBD2. The V gene's germline CDR1 is MGHRA and CDR2 YSYEKL. The CDR3 spans 16 residues. The V segment lost 4 bases and the J segment 8 bases; nucleotides outside the gene matches: 13. CDR3 sequence reads: CASSRRSGLEDDEQFF. DNA for the CDR3: TGCGCCAGCAGCCGCCGCTCGGGACTAGAGGATGATGAGCAGTTCTTC.

The V call is TRBV6-5, the J call TRBJ2-1, with TRBD2 matching 11 bases. Germline V gives CDR1 MNHEY, CDR2 SVGAGI. This CDR3 comprises 15 residues. J gave up 8 bases and V 5 bases, and 8 bases lay outside the gene matches. CDR3 nucleotides: TGTGCCAGCAGTAGTAGCGGGAGGGCCTTTGATGAGCAGTTCTTC. Protein: CASSSSGRAFDEQFF.

The rearrangement joins TRBV2 to TRBJ1-1; no firm D call. The CDR3 loop spans 13 amino acids. Deletions cut 6 bases from V and 2 bases from J, with 10 bases between. Germline CDR1 and CDR2: SNHLY and FYNNEI. The CDR3 loop is CASSVTANTEAFF. In DNA, the CDR3 is TGTGCCAGCAGCGTAACAGCTAACACTGAAGCTTTCTTT.

V and J are TRBV7-3 and TRBJ2-2; D remains unclear. This CDR3 region has 14 residues. Trimming stripped 1 base from V and 6 bases from J, with 9 bases between. CDR1 SGHTA and CDR2 FQGTGA come from the germline V gene. CDR3 DNA sequence: TGTGCCAGCAGCTTAATGTCTCCTTCCGGGGAGCTGTTTTTT. It codes for CASSLMSPSGELFF. The full variable domain, with the rest looked up from reference TRBV7-3 and TRBJ2-2, is GAGVSQTPSNKVTEKGKYVELRCDPISGHTALYWYRQSLGQGPEFLIYFQGTGAADDSGLPNDRFFAVRPEGSVSTLKIQRTERGDSAVYLCASSLMSPSGELFFGEGSRLTVL.

This chain uses TRBV2 with TRBJ2-1; 11 bases are a match to TRBD2. The CDR3 spans 15 residues. V lost 5 bases to trimming and J lost 6 bases; unmatched junction nucleotides: 6. Germline values: CDR1 SNHLY, CDR2 FYNNEI. The CDR3 region is CASSPTSGSSNEQFF. The CDR3 coding sequence is TGTGCCAGCAGTCCTACTAGCGGGAGTAGCAATGAGCAGTTCTTC. The variable domain in full, with the rest retrieved from reference TRBV2 and TRBJ2-1, is EPEVTQTPSHQVTQMGQEVILRCVPISNHLYFYWYRQILGQKVEFLVSFYNNEISEKSEIFDDQFSVERPDGSNFTLKIRSTKLEDSAMYFCASSPTSGSSNEQFFGPGTRLTVL.

V and J are TRBV5-1 and TRBJ1-1; 11 nucleotides match TRBD1. The trim removed 5 bases at V and 7 bases at J, leaving 7 bases unmatched. This CDR3 has 14 residues. CDR1 and CDR2 from the germline V gene are SGHRS and YFSETQ. CDR3 nucleotides: TGCGCCAGCAGAGATGGACAGGGGGCAGGTGAAGCTTTCTTT. The encoded protein is CASRDGQGAGEAFF. The entire variable domain, with the rest obtained from reference TRBV5-1 and TRBJ1-1, is as follows: KAGVTQTPRYLIKTRGQQVTLSCSPISGHRSVSWYQQTPGQGLQFLFEYFSETQRNKGNFPGRFSGRQFSNSRSEMNVSTLELGDSALYLCASRDGQGAGEAFFGQGTRLTVV.

This chain connects TRBV5-4 to TRBJ2-1; TRBD2 agrees at 7 bases. Looked up from germline, CDR1 is SGHNT and CDR2 is YYREEE (reference sequence). The length of the CDR3 is 16 residues. Trimming cost V 3 bases and J 3 bases; bases outside gene matches: 9. CDR3 nucleotide sequence: TGTGCCAGCAGCTCCGAGGGAGGGCCCGTCTACAATGAGCAGTTCTTC. Translated, it gives CASSSEGGPVYNEQFF.

The chain uses TRBV7-6 and TRBJ2-1; no clear D gene. Germline CDR1 SGHVS, CDR2 FNYEAQ. This CDR3 region has 15 residues. Trimming took off 1 base at V and 4 bases at J, with 11 bases between the two ends. The CDR3 nucleotides are TGTGCCAGCAGCTTAGGACCGGCTAGGTACAATGAGCAGTTCTTC. Residues: CASSLGPARYNEQFF. Full variable domain (outside the CDR3, taken from reference TRBV7-6 and TRBJ2-1): GAGVSQSPRYKVTKRGQDVALRCDPISGHVSLYWYRQALGQGPEFLTYFNYEAQQDKSGLPNDRFSAERPEGSISTLTIQRTEQRDSAMYRCASSLGPARYNEQFFGPGTRLTVL.

This chain uses TRBV5-1 with TRBJ2-2; 10 positions agree with TRBD2. Trimming removed 6 bases from V and 7 bases from J; junction bases left unmatched: 9. This CDR3 comprises 15 residues. Germline V gene lookup returns CDR1 SGHRS and CDR2 YFSETQ. The chain's CDR3 is CASTPSSGRSGELFF. Here the CDR3 DNA reads TGCGCCAGCACCCCCTCTAGCGGGAGAAGCGGGGAGCTGTTTTTT.

This chain uses TRBV28 with TRBJ2-7; D is perhaps TRBD2 (5 bases). Germline V gene sequence: CDR1 MDHEN, CDR2 SYDVKM. The V end lost 3 bases, the J end lost 9 bases, and 18 bases lay between the germline ends. The length of the CDR3 is 14 residues. The CDR3 reads CASSFPYDGVGQYF. The DNA of the CDR3 is TGTGCCAGCAGTTTCCCGTACGACGGGGTAGGGCAGTACTTC.

The CDR3 nucleotides read TGCGCCAGCCGAGACAGCATGAACACCGGGGAGCTGTTTTTT. Its translation: CASRDSMNTGELFF. This rearrangement joins TRBV5-1 to TRBJ2-2; a possible D gene is TRBD1 (5 bases). CDR1 and CDR2 from the germline V gene are SGHRS and YFSETQ. Between the trimmed V and J ends, which lost 7 bases and 1 base, there was a span of 11 bases. This CDR3 region has 14 residues.

This clone was counted once. The chain carries TRBV11-2 and TRBJ1-5; weak D call: TRBD1 (5 bases). The CDR3 consists of 15 residues. Looked up from germline, CDR1 is SGHAT and CDR2 is FQNNGV. Trimming took 5 bases from V and 0 from J, leaving 11 bases between them. Here the CDR3 DNA reads TGTGCCAGCAGCCGCGACAGATATAGCAATCAGCCCCAGCATTTT. It specifies CASSRDRYSNQPQHF.

The rearrangement links TRBV19 to TRBJ2-1; 9 nucleotides line up with TRBD1. The CDR3 has 16 residues. The J segment lost 8 bases and the V segment lost 5 bases, leaving 13 bases of the junction unmatched. The germline V gene has CDR1 LNHDA and CDR2 SQIVND (reference sequence). The CDR3 nucleotides read TGTGCCAGTAGTGCTACAGGGGGCTCCCTTGTTTATGAGCAGTTCTTC. It translates to CASSATGGSLVYEQFF. The whole variable domain, filled in from reference TRBV19 and TRBJ2-1, reads DGGITQSPKYLFRKEGQNVTLSCEQNLNHDAMYWYRQDPGQGLRLIYYSQIVNDFQKGDIAEGYSVSREKKESFPLTVTSAQKNPTAFYLCASSATGGSLVYEQFFGPGTRLTVL.

The chain employs TRBV14 and TRBJ2-1; 8 bases fit TRBD2. The germline V gene encodes CDR1 SGHDN and CDR2 FVKESK. Unmatched junction bases numbered 7, after V lost 5 bases and J lost 7 bases. This CDR3 comprises 14 residues. The DNA of the CDR3 is TGTGCCAGCAGCGACGGGAGGGCTCCAAATGAGCAGTTCTTC. Translated: CASSDGRAPNEQFF. The full variable domain, its missing parts supplied by reference TRBV14 and TRBJ2-1, is EAGVTQFPSHSVIEKGQTVTLRCDPISGHDNLYWYRRVMGKEIKFLLHFVKESKQDESGMPNNRFLAERTGGTYSTLKVQPAELEDSGVYFCASSDGRAPNEQFFGPGTRLTVL.

V usage is TRBV7-9 and J usage is TRBJ1-1, with a weak D call TRBD1 (6 bases). There are 15 residues in the CDR3. Trimming took 2 bases from V and 0 from J, leaving 10 bases between them. The germline CDR1 and CDR2 sequences are SEHNR and FQNEAQ (reference sequence). The CDR3 DNA reads TGTGCCAGCAGCTTAAGGGGACATATGAACACTGAAGCTTTCTTT. Amino acids: CASSLRGHMNTEAFF.

Regarding this clone: Other DNA sequences in the sample encode the same CDR3. The chain carries TRBV7-3 and TRBJ1-2; possible D gene TRBD1, 5 bases. This CDR3 comprises 13 residues. Trimming left V 4 bases short and J 8 bases short, with 14 bases between. Germline CDR1 reads SGHTA; CDR2 reads FQGTGA. The CDR3 DNA follows: TGTGCCAGCAGCTCTCTGGGGGGTGGCGGCTACACCTTC. Protein product: CASSSLGGGGYTF. The full variable domain, completed using reference TRBV7-3 and TRBJ1-2, is GAGVSQTPSNKVTEKGKYVELRCDPISGHTALYWYRQSLGQGPEFLIYFQGTGAADDSGLPNDRFFAVRPEGSVSTLKIQRTERGDSAVYLCASSSLGGGGYTFGSGTRLTVV.

This clone was observed a single time. The chain uses TRBV4-2 and TRBJ1-2; D is unresolved. V dropped 1 base and J dropped 4 bases, with 7 bases sitting between them. Germline V gene lookup returns CDR1 LGHNA and CDR2 YNFKEQ. The CDR3 is made up of 13 amino acids. The CDR3 DNA reads as TGTGCCAGCAGCCAAGCAGGAACCTATGGCTACACCTTC. This gives the protein CASSQAGTYGYTF.

The chain uses TRBV7-9 and TRBJ2-4; 8 bases fit TRBD2. CDR1 SEHNR and CDR2 FQNEAQ come from the germline V gene (reference sequence). The CDR3 runs to 15 residues. Trimming cost V 2 bases and J 13 bases; bases outside gene matches: 13. The CDR3 reads CASSLRTSGKGEQYF. The DNA for the CDR3 is TGTGCCAGCAGCTTAAGAACTAGCGGTAAGGGGGAACAGTACTTC.

The V call is TRBV6-1, the J call TRBJ2-7, with D hard to call. Trimming removed 2 bases at V and 7 bases at J, with 6 bases between. The length of the CDR3 is 11 residues. Germline values: CDR1 MNHNS, CDR2 SASEGT. The CDR3 nucleotides read TGTGCCAGCAGTGAATTCCGGGAGCAGTACTTC. This encodes CASSEFREQYF.

The chain links TRBV5-1 to TRBJ1-1; a possible D gene is TRBD1 (5 bases). Trimming stripped 1 base from V and 7 bases from J, with 11 bases between. CDR3 length equals 13 residues. Germline V lookup: CDR1 SGHRS, CDR2 YFSETQ. CDR3 DNA: TGCGCCAGCAGCTTGAGTCTTAGGGGTGAAGCTTTCTTT. This codes for CASSLSLRGEAFF.

The genes are TRBV7-8 and TRBJ1-5, with a weak D call TRBD1 (6 bases). From germline, CDR1 is SGHVS and CDR2 FQNEAQ. CDR3 length: 14 residues. The V end lost 5 bases, the J end lost 6 bases, and 14 bases lay between the germline ends. CDR3 nucleotide sequence: TGTGCCAGCAGCCCTGGTGGGGGGGCTCAGCCCCAGCATTTT. The encoded protein is CASSPGGGAQPQHF.

V is TRBV6-5 and J is TRBJ2-5; 7 bases map to TRBD1. V was clipped by 6 bases and J by 5 bases; unmatched bases: 9. CDR1 is MNHEY, CDR2 SVGAGI, per germline. The CDR3 is made up of 14 amino acids. Written as DNA, the CDR3 is TGTGCCAGCAGAGTTACAGGGGAGATCGAGACCCAGTACTTC. Amino acids: CASRVTGEIETQYF.

This clone is large. The J gene is TRBJ1-2, the V gene TRBV9; D may be TRBD1 (6 bases). The germline V gene has CDR1 SGDLS and CDR2 YYNGEE. The CDR3 loop spans 15 amino acids. V was cut by 4 bases and J by 4 bases, with 17 bases left in between. In nucleotides, the CDR3 is TGTGCCAGCAGCAATACGCAGGGGTTCGGCTATGGCTACACCTTC. It is translated as CASSNTQGFGYGYTF.

The chain carries TRBV19 and TRBJ2-1; TRBD2 is a possible D gene (6 bases). The V end was cut by 3 bases, the J end by 9 bases, with 9 bases between. Looked up from germline, CDR1 is LNHDA and CDR2 is SQIVND (reference sequence). CDR3 length: 12 amino acids. Here the CDR3 reads CASSIGGVEQFF. The CDR3 coding sequence is TGTGCCAGTAGTATTGGAGGGGTTGAGCAGTTCTTC.